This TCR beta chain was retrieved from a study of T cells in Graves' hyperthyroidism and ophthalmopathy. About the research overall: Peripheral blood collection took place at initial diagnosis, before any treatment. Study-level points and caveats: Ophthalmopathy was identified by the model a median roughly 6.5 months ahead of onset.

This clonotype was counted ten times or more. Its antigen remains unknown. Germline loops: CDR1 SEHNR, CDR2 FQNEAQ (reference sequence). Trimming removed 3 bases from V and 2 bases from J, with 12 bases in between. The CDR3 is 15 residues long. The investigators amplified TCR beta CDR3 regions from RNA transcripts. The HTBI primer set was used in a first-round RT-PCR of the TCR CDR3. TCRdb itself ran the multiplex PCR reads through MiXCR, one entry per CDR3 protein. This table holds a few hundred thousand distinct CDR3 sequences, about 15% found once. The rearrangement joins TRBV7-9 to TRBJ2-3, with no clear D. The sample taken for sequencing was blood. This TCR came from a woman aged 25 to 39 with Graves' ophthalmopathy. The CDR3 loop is CASSFVGQPTDTQYF. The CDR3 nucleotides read TGTGCCAGCAGCTTTGTGGGTCAGCCCACAGATACGCAGTATTTT.